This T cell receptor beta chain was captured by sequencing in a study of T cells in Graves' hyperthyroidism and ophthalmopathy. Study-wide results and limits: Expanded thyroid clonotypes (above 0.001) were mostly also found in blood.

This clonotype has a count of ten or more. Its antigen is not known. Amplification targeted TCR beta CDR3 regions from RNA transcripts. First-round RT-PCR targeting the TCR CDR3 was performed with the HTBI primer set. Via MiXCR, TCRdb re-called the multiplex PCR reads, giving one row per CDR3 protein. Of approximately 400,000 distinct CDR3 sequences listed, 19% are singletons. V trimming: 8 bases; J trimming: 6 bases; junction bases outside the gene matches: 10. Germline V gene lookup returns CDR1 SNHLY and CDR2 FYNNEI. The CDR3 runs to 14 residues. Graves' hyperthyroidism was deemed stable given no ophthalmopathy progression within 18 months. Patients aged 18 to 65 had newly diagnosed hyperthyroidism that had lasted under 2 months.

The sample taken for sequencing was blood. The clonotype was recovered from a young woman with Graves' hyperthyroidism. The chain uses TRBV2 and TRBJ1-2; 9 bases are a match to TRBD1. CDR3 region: CASGTGQGHHGYTF. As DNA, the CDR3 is TGTGCCAGCGGGACGGGACAGGGACACCATGGCTACACCTTC.